This is a list of T cell receptor beta chains from one sample in a study of cytomegalovirus exposure and HLA in healthy donors. Sequencing was performed with immunoSEQ multiplex PCR; in TCRdb, only in-frame clones are kept and a portion is missing. The sample includes fewer than 250,000 clones, 60% to 85% of them seen just once. Sequenced: PBMCs. The source is a man aged 35 to 55 in good health and CMV-seronegative. Both conserved end residues are part of each CDR3. Each record gives: CDR3 length, clone size, V gene, CDR3 protein. A row's size may be missing; if present it is once, few, many or a size class.

>15|.|TRBV5-1
CASSPTSGGSETQYF
>15|.|TRBV25-1
CASRGGTGGRYGYTF
>15|.|TRBV5-4
CASSPTSGATYEQYF
>16|.|TRBV27
CASSQLPGQVSYGYTF
>20|few|TRBV27
CASSLRRTGLNALNPYEQYF
>17|.|TRBV9
CASSVEGGTSGQETQYF
>16|.|TRBV4-1
CASSSYVTGRDTEAFF
>13|.|TRBV28
CASTPGGNTEAFF
>17|.|TRBV9
CASSVAVVGANQETQYF
>14|.|TRBV7-3
CASRFSGSTHEQFF
>18|.|TRBV7-9
CSSSSRRASGTYTDTQYF
>16|.|TRBV4-2
CASSQGGLAGIYEQYF
>13|.|TRBV6-1
CASMLDGGDGYTF
>13|.|TRBV6-5
CASSYEGPETQYF
>15|.|TRBV18
CASSPEGLGTDTQYF
>13|few|TRBV7-8
CASSPRRGEKLFF
>12|.|TRBV29-1
CSVAEMPYEQYF
>13|once|TRBV2
CASSGGDRESVFF
>13|.|TRBV4-1
CASGQWRGETQYF
>14|.|TRBV11-3
CASSLDTDLSEQYF
>15|.|TRBV18
CASSPPGQGRYEQYF
>14|.|TRBV19
CASRPGQGNTEAFF
>15|.|TRBV14
CASSQARHWTGELFF
>13|.|TRBV2
CASKRDINNEQFF
>15|.|TRBV6-5
CATRRQPGTPYEQYF
>14|.|TRBV28
CASRLGQGGNTIYF
>15|.|TRBV7-2
CASSSSGGRQETQYF
>16|.|TRBV28
CASSLTLRAGGNEQFF
>14|.|TRBV18
CASSHTTSNEKLFF
>15|.|TRBV19
CASSIGTGSGDTQYF
>16|few|TRBV6-5
CASSYWRTGSWNEQFF
>14|.|TRBV19
CASKAGPLSVGHTF
>13|.|TRBV19
CASSGSEGQPQHF
>12|.|TRBV27
CASSLPGETQYF
>13|.|TRBV7-2
CASSPQGLNGYTF
>16|.|TRBV28
CASKDAGTSSNQPQHF
>11|.|TRBV10-3
CAIRQGWGYTF
>15|once|TRBV7-9
CASSLGPADYNEQFF
>14|.|TRBV7-9
CSSSLAEGGGEQYF
>16|.|TRBV27
CASSLGQGAGEDTQYF
>15|.|TRBV5-6
CASSPQGVANYGYTF
>17|.|TRBV7-8
CASSWGGGLSFQETQYF